One sample yielded the 32 T cell receptor beta chains listed below, sequenced in a study of T cell repertoires in ileal Crohn's disease. Libraries were prepared by immunoSEQ multiplex PCR; TCRdb keeps only in-frame clonotypes and omits some of them. The top ten hold around 4.1% of the sample, which has more than 13,000 clones, around 78% seen once. Stated time point: neoterminal ileum biopsy at postoperative endoscopy, about 6 months after surgery. Material for sequencing was ileal tissue. Receptor source: an adult with Crohn's disease.

As concerns this clone: One end of the junction is discordant with germline, which a read error may explain. The chain uses TRBV7-6 and TRBJ2-1; D perhaps matches TRBD1 (6 bases). Germline values: CDR1 SGHVS, CDR2 FNYEAQ. The CDR3 has 14 residues. The chain's CDR3 is CASSLAQGTNEQFF. CDR3 sequence (DNA): TGTGCCAGCAGCCTAGCACAGGGTACCAATGAGCAGTTCTTC.

The V call is TRBV7-8, the J call TRBJ2-3, with 15 positions matching TRBD2. Trimming took 7 bases from V and 6 from J; bases not matched to a gene: 5. From germline, CDR1 is SGHVS and CDR2 FQNEAQ. This CDR3 comprises 15 residues. CDR3 bases: TGTGCCAGCATCAGGACTAGCGGGAGGGCCGATACGCAGTATTTT. It yields the protein CASIRTSGRADTQYF.

The V call is TRBV5-5, the J call TRBJ2-1; 8 bases align to TRBD2. This CDR3 comprises 15 residues. Germline assignment: CDR1 SGHKS and CDR2 YYEKEE (reference sequence). With 6 bases clipped from V and 4 bases from J, the junction kept 9 bases outside the gene matches. The CDR3 sequence is CASTLRAGGYNEQFF. In nucleotides, the CDR3 is TGTGCCAGCACCCTCCGGGCGGGGGGATACAATGAGCAGTTCTTC.

The J gene is TRBJ2-7, the V gene TRBV2, with 7 bases that match TRBD2. The trim removed 6 bases at V and 4 bases at J, leaving 6 bases unmatched. The CDR3 is made up of 13 amino acids. Germline-derived CDR1 and CDR2 are SNHLY and FYNNEI. In DNA form, the CDR3 reads TGTGCCAGCAGCACCCGGGGGGTGTACGAGCAGTACTTC. It translates to CASSTRGVYEQYF.

This rearrangement joins TRBV10-2 to TRBJ2-5, with 10 bases lining up with TRBD2. Trimming took 1 base from V and 3 from J; bases not matched to a gene: 2. The CDR3 extends over 15 amino acids. Germline loops: CDR1 WSHSY, CDR2 SAAADI. CDR3 amino acids: CASSELTSGEETQYF. In DNA form, the CDR3 reads TGCGCCAGCAGTGAGTTAACTAGCGGGGAAGAGACCCAGTACTTC.

This rearrangement joins TRBV5-6 to TRBJ2-3; a weak D match, TRBD1 (6 bases). Between the trimmed V and J ends, which lost 8 bases and 6 bases, there was a span of 16 bases. The germline CDR1 and CDR2 sequences are SGHDT and YYEEEE. The CDR3 covers 13 residues. DNA for the CDR3: TGTGCCAGTGCCTTCAGAAGGGGGGATACGCAGTATTTT. Its protein is CASAFRRGDTQYF.

The chain uses TRBV2 and TRBJ2-1; 7 bases are a match to TRBD2. The junction had 13 bases not matched to a gene; V was cut back by 4 bases and J by 10 bases. This CDR3 region has 15 residues. From germline, CDR1 is SNHLY and CDR2 FYNNEI. The chain's CDR3 is CASSALRGRAGEQFF. The CDR3 region has the DNA TGTGCCAGCAGTGCCCTGCGGGGGAGGGCCGGAGAGCAGTTCTTC.

The V call is TRBV5-4, the J call TRBJ2-3, with D uncertain. The CDR3 sequence is 13 residues long. Trimming stripped 4 bases from V and 0 bases from J, with 6 bases between. Germline V lookup: CDR1 SGHNT, CDR2 YYREEE (reference sequence). DNA for the CDR3: TGTGCCAGCAGCCGCGAGAGCACAGATACGCAGTATTTT. This sequence encodes CASSRESTDTQYF.

In this sample, this clone turned up a few times. The V and J genes are TRBV10-1 and TRBJ1-1; no clear D gene. V gave up 4 bases and J gave up 1 base, with 7 bases separating them. Germline V gene lookup returns CDR1 WNHNN and CDR2 SYGVQD (reference sequence). CDR3 length equals 13 residues. The CDR3 DNA is TGCGCCAGCAGTGTGTCGTGGAACACTGAAGCTTTCTTT. Its translation is CASSVSWNTEAFF.

This clone came up a few times. This chain links TRBV29-1 with TRBJ1-3, with TRBD1 identical over 8 bases. This CDR3 comprises 14 residues. The V and J ends lost 4 bases and 0 bases, in that order; junction bases with no gene match: 2. CDR1 is SQVTM and CDR2 is ANQGSEA in the germline V gene. The CDR3 nucleotides read TGCAGCGTTGGGACAGGGAGCTCTGGAAACACCATATATTTT. Its protein is CSVGTGSSGNTIYF.

CDR3 loop: CATRSDVWGYTF. CDR3 in DNA: TGTGCCACCAGGAGTGACGTATGGGGCTACACCTTC. The chain links TRBV6-1 to TRBJ1-2; D is undetermined. V lost 10 bases and J 8 bases, leaving 17 bases between the germline ends. This CDR3 contains 12 residues. Germline V gene sequence: CDR1 MNHNS, CDR2 SASEGT.

V is TRBV18 and J is TRBJ1-4, with TRBD1 as a possible D gene (5 bases). V gave up 2 bases and J gave up 6 bases, with 16 bases separating them. CDR1 is KGHSH and CDR2 is LQKENI in the germline V gene. The CDR3 covers 16 residues. The CDR3 sequence: CASSPTDRDGYEKLFF. The CDR3 DNA reads TGTGCCAGCTCACCAACAGACCGGGACGGTTATGAAAAACTGTTTTTT.

The rearrangement joins TRBV6-5 to TRBJ2-3; 12 nucleotides line up with TRBD2. Germline trimming cut 5 bases from V and 9 bases from J; bases unmatched to any gene: 9. CDR1 and CDR2 (germline): MNHEY, SVGAGI. There are 15 residues in the CDR3. The CDR3 DNA reads TGTGCCAGCAGTGTCTCTAGCGGGAGGGCGGAGACGCAGTATTTT. Protein sequence: CASSVSSGRAETQYF.

The chain has TRBV10-3 and TRBJ1-2; D might be TRBD1 (5 bases). CDR3 length: 14 amino acids. Germline V gene lookup returns CDR1 ENHRY and CDR2 SYGVKD. Trimming took 4 bases from V and 6 from J, leaving 15 bases between them. The CDR3 DNA reads as TGTGCCATCAGTGGCCACGGACAAGGGGATGGCTACACCTTC. Protein product: CAISGHGQGDGYTF.

V is TRBV5-1 and J is TRBJ2-5; 9 bases fit TRBD2. The ends lost 5 bases at V and 4 bases at J; junction bases unmatched: 9. Germline V lookup: CDR1 SGHRS, CDR2 YFSETQ. This CDR3 comprises 15 residues. CDR3 sequence reads: CASSKERGVGETQYF. The CDR3 bases are TGCGCCAGCAGTAAGGAGCGGGGGGTTGGAGAGACCCAGTACTTC. Complete variable domain (other parts from reference TRBV5-1 and TRBJ2-5): KAGVTQTPRYLIKTRGQQVTLSCSPISGHRSVSWYQQTPGQGLQFLFEYFSETQRNKGNFPGRFSGRQFSNSRSEMNVSTLELGDSALYLCASSKERGVGETQYFGPGTRLLVL.

This clone turned up a few times. The rearrangement links TRBV9 to TRBJ1-5; maybe TRBD1 (6 bases). The CDR3 runs 15 residues. V lost 4 bases to trimming and J lost 7 bases, with 18 bases between them. The V gene's germline CDR1 is SGDLS and CDR2 YYNGEE. The CDR3 DNA is TGTGCCAGCAGCCCAGCAGGGGCTCAAGGACAGCCCCAGCATTTT. Protein product: CASSPAGAQGQPQHF.

The chain couples TRBV6-1 to TRBJ2-3; 8 nucleotides agree with TRBD1. V was pared by 6 bases and J by 7 bases, with 12 bases of the junction left unmatched. Per germline, CDR1 MNHNS and CDR2 SASEGT. The CDR3 spans 15 residues. The CDR3 loop is CASREQGELSNTQYF. The DNA for the CDR3 is TGTGCCAGCAGGGAACAGGGGGAACTGTCGAATACGCAGTATTTT.

The CDR3 sequence: CASSLARQPQHF. The CDR3 coding sequence is TGTGCCAGCAGCTTGGCGCGTCAGCCCCAGCATTTT. The J gene is TRBJ1-5, the V gene TRBV5-8, with no clear D. V shed 0 bases and J shed 6 bases, with 4 bases lying between them. The length of the CDR3 is 12 residues. Looked up from germline, CDR1 is SGHTS and CDR2 is YDEGEE.

The rearrangement links TRBV11-1 to TRBJ1-1; D is unclear. Germline values: CDR1 SGHAT, CDR2 FQDESV (reference sequence). V shed 5 bases and J shed 6 bases, with 13 bases lying between them. CDR3 length equals 13 residues. Here the CDR3 reads CASSPNNGAEAFF. CDR3 sequence (DNA): TGTGCCAGCAGCCCAAACAACGGCGCTGAAGCTTTCTTT.

The rearrangement uses TRBV6-4 and TRBJ1-1, with TRBD1 as a possible D gene (5 bases). The CDR3 is 13 residues long. CDR1 MRHNA and CDR2 SNTAGT come from the germline V gene. V was shortened by 6 bases and J by 10 bases, with 18 bases between the two germline ends. CDR3 sequence reads: CASSSMARGRAFF. The CDR3 DNA reads TGTGCCAGCAGCTCAATGGCGAGGGGTAGAGCTTTCTTT.

This rearrangement joins TRBV27 to TRBJ1-4, with D unresolved. Trimming shortened V by 4 bases and J by 5 bases, and 2 bases separated the two germline ends. This CDR3 spans 11 amino acids. Germline V CDR1 and CDR2: MNHEY, SMNVEV (reference sequence). This CDR3 reads CASSSNEKLFF. CDR3 sequence (DNA): TGTGCCAGCAGTTCGAATGAAAAACTGTTTTTT. Complete variable domain (other parts from reference TRBV27 and TRBJ1-4): EAQVTQNPRYLITVTGKKLTVTCSQNMNHEYMSWYRQDPGLGLRQIYYSMNVEVTDKGDVPEGYKVSRKEKRNFPLILESPSPNQTSLYFCASSSNEKLFFGSGTQLSVL.

This sequence joins TRBV30 and TRBJ2-3; 11 bases are a match to TRBD2. Germline trimming cut 0 bases from V and 11 bases from J; bases unmatched to any gene: 7. Germline CDR1 and CDR2: GTSNPN and SVGIG (reference sequence). The CDR3 runs 14 residues. CDR3 loop: CAWSVLAGAWGQYF. The CDR3 DNA is TGTGCCTGGAGTGTACTAGCGGGGGCCTGGGGGCAGTATTTT.

The chain has TRBV2 and TRBJ1-2, with no clear D. The V gene's germline CDR1 is SNHLY and CDR2 FYNNEI. V dropped 2 bases and J dropped 5 bases, with 6 bases sitting between them. The length of the CDR3 is 12 residues. The CDR3 loop reads CASSEMDYGYTF. The CDR3, as DNA: TGTGCCAGCAGTGAAATGGATTATGGCTACACCTTC.

This chain links TRBV7-6 with TRBJ1-1; D is possibly TRBD1 (5 bases). Germline V gives CDR1 SGHVS, CDR2 FNYEAQ. The CDR3 length is 16 residues. V lost 1 base, J lost 8 bases, and 20 bases lay in between. DNA of the CDR3: TGTGCCAGCAGCTTAGGTTCAGGGAGGACGGTATCAGAAGCTTTCTTT. Protein product: CASSLGSGRTVSEAFF. Full variable domain (outside the CDR3, taken from reference TRBV7-6 and TRBJ1-1): GAGVSQSPRYKVTKRGQDVALRCDPISGHVSLYWYRQALGQGPEFLTYFNYEAQQDKSGLPNDRFSAERPEGSISTLTIQRTEQRDSAMYRCASSLGSGRTVSEAFFGQGTRLTVV.

This clone was picked up a small number of times. The rearrangement joins TRBV7-9 to TRBJ2-3, with D perhaps TRBD2 (5 bases). This CDR3 is built from 13 residues. Trimming left V 5 bases short and J 4 bases short, with 10 bases between. Per the germline V gene, CDR1 is SEHNR and CDR2 is FQNEAQ (reference sequence). The CDR3 DNA follows: TGTGCCAGCAGCCGTAGCGAGGCAGATACGCAGTATTTT. Protein sequence: CASSRSEADTQYF. Supplemented by reference TRBV7-9 and TRBJ2-3, the full variable domain reads DTGVSQNPRHKITKRGQNVTFRCDPISEHNRLYWYRQTLGQGPEFLTYFQNEAQLEKSRLLSDRFSAERPKGSFSTLEIQRTEQGDSAMYLCASSRSEADTQYFGPGTRLTVL.

The chain recombines TRBV4-1 with TRBJ2-5, with 11 bases identical to TRBD2. V trimming: 0 bases; J trimming: 4 bases; junction bases outside the gene matches: 4. The CDR3 has 16 amino acids. Germline V lookup: CDR1 MGHRA, CDR2 YSYEKL. CDR3 in amino acids: CASSQELAGAGETQYF. CDR3 in DNA: TGCGCCAGCAGCCAAGAACTAGCGGGAGCCGGAGAGACCCAGTACTTC.

This chain's CDR3 is CASSVRGTFIGTGELFF. The CDR3 DNA reads TGTGCCAGCAGCGTTAGGGGGACGTTTATTGGCACCGGGGAGCTGTTTTTT. V usage is TRBV9 and J usage is TRBJ2-2; D is possibly TRBD1 (6 bases). Trimming removed 2 bases at V and 4 bases at J, with 18 bases between. The germline CDR1 and CDR2 sequences are SGDLS and YYNGEE. This CDR3 region has 17 residues.

This clone was observed once. The V call is TRBV2, the J call TRBJ1-5, with TRBD1 matching over 7 bases. V dropped 2 bases and J dropped 6; count of bases not matched to a gene: 4. The CDR3 is 14 amino acids. Germline values: CDR1 SNHLY, CDR2 FYNNEI. The CDR3 coding sequence is TGTGCCAGCAGTGAACAGGGGGATCGTCAGCCCCAGCATTTT. Translated, it gives CASSEQGDRQPQHF. The entire variable domain, with the rest obtained from reference TRBV2 and TRBJ1-5, is as follows: EPEVTQTPSHQVTQMGQEVILRCVPISNHLYFYWYRQILGQKVEFLVSFYNNEISEKSEIFDDQFSVERPDGSNFTLKIRSTKLEDSAMYFCASSEQGDRQPQHFGDGTRLSIL.

V is TRBV5-1 and J is TRBJ2-3; D is undetermined. CDR1 and CDR2 (germline): SGHRS, YFSETQ. V was clipped by 1 base and J by 1 base, with 10 bases between them. This CDR3 contains 15 residues. The CDR3 DNA is TGCGCCAGCAGCTTGTCCCCGAGCCGCACAGATACGCAGTATTTT. Protein: CASSLSPSRTDTQYF. The complete variable domain, with remaining parts taken from reference TRBV5-1 and TRBJ2-3, reads KAGVTQTPRYLIKTRGQQVTLSCSPISGHRSVSWYQQTPGQGLQFLFEYFSETQRNKGNFPGRFSGRQFSNSRSEMNVSTLELGDSALYLCASSLSPSRTDTQYFGPGTRLTVL.

This chain links TRBV2 with TRBJ2-3; D not certain. This CDR3 is 13 amino acids long. Germline values: CDR1 SNHLY, CDR2 FYNNEI. V shed 7 bases and J shed 2 bases, with 10 bases lying between them. CDR3 in DNA: TGTGCCAGCAAGGACCAAATCACAGATACGCAGTATTTT. Its translation is CASKDQITDTQYF. The entire variable domain, with the rest obtained from reference TRBV2 and TRBJ2-3, is as follows: EPEVTQTPSHQVTQMGQEVILRCVPISNHLYFYWYRQILGQKVEFLVSFYNNEISEKSEIFDDQFSVERPDGSNFTLKIRSTKLEDSAMYFCASKDQITDTQYFGPGTRLTVL.

This chain uses TRBV20-1 with TRBJ2-7, with 10 bases lining up with TRBD2. CDR3 size: 11 residues. CDR1 is DFQATT and CDR2 is SNEGSKA in the germline V gene (reference sequence). The CDR3, as DNA: TGCGGAGCGGGGGGGCACAGCGAGCAGTACTTC. This translates into CGAGGHSEQYF.

V gene TRBV5-1 combines with J gene TRBJ2-2; tentative D call: TRBD1 (5 bases). The CDR3 is 15 residues long. The V and J ends lost 4 bases and 1 base respectively, with 11 bases between them. Germline V lookup: CDR1 SGHRS, CDR2 YFSETQ. CDR3 sequence reads: CASSPRVGNTGELFF. Here the CDR3 DNA reads TGCGCCAGCAGCCCCAGGGTTGGGAACACCGGGGAGCTGTTTTTT.